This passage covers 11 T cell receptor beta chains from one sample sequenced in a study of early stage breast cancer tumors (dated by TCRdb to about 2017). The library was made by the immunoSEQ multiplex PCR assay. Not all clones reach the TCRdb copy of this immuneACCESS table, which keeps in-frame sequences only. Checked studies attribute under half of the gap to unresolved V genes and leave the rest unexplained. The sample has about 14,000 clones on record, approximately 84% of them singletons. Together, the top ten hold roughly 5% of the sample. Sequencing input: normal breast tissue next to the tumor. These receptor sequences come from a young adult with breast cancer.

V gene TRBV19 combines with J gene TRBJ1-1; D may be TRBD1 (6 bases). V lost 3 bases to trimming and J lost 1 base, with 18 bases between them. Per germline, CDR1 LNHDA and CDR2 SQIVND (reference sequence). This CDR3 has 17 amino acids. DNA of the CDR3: TGTGCCAGTAGTATTTGGGGGGGCACATCTGGGAACACTGAAGCTTTCTTT. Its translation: CASSIWGGTSGNTEAFF.

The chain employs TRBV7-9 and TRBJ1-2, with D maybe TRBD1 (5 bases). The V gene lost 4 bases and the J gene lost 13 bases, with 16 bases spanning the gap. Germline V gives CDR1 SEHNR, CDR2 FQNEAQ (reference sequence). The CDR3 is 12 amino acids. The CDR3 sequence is CASSSTAGSSTF. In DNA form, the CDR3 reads TGTGCCAGCAGCTCAACCGCAGGGTCTAGCACCTTC.

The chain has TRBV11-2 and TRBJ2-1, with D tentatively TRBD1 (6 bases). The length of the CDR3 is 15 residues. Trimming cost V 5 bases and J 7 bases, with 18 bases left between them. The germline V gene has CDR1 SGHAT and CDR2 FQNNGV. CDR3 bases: TGTGCCAGCAGCCCCCAAGCGGAGAGGGGGAATGAGCAGTTCTTC. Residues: CASSPQAERGNEQFF.

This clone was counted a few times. The CDR3 protein is CASSSPPGFQSTDTQYF. DNA for the CDR3: TGTGCCAGCAGCTCACCCCCGGGGTTCCAGTCCACAGATACGCAGTATTTT. The chain combines TRBV11-2 with TRBJ2-3; tentatively, D is TRBD2 (5 bases). The CDR3 is made up of 17 amino acids. The V end lost 4 bases, the J end lost 2 bases, and 19 bases lay between the germline ends. Per the germline V gene, CDR1 is SGHAT and CDR2 is FQNNGV.

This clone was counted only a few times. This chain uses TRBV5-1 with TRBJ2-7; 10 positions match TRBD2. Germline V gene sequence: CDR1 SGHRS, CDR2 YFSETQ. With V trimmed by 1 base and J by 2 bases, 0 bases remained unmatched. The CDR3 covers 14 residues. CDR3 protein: CASSLTSGTYEQYF. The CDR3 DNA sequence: TGCGCCAGCAGCTTGACTAGCGGGACCTACGAGCAGTACTTC.

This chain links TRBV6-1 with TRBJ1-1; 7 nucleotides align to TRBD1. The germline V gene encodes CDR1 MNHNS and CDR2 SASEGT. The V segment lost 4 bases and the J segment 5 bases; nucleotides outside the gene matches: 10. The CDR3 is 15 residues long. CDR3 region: CASSVLQGFVTEAFF. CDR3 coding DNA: TGTGCCAGCAGTGTTTTACAGGGGTTTGTGACTGAAGCTTTCTTT.

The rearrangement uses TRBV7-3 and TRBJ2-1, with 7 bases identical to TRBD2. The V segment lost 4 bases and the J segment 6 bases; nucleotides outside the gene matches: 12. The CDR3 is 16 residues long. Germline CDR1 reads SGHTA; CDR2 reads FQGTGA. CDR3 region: CASSSVPTSSLNEQFF. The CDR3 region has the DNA TGTGCCAGCAGCTCCGTCCCGACTAGCTCCCTCAATGAGCAGTTCTTC.

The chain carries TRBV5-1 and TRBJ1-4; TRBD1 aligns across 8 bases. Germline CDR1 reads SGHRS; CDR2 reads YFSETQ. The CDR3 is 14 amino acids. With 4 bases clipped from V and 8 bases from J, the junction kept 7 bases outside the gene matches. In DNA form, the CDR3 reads TGCGCCAGCAGCCAGACAGGGGTGGTGGAAAAACTGTTTTTT. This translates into CASSQTGVVEKLFF.

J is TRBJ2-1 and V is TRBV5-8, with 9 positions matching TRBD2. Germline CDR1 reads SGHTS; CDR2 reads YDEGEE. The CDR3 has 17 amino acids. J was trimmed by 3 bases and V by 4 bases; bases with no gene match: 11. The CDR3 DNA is TGTGCCAGCAGCCGTCTAGCGGGACCAACTCTCTACAATGAGCAGTTCTTC. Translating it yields CASSRLAGPTLYNEQFF. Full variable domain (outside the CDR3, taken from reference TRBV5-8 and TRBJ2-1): EAGVTQSPTHLIKTRGQQATLRCSPISGHTSVYWYQQALGLGLQFLLWYDEGEERNRGNFPPRFSGRQFPNYSSELNVNALELEDSALYLCASSRLAGPTLYNEQFFGPGTRLTVL.

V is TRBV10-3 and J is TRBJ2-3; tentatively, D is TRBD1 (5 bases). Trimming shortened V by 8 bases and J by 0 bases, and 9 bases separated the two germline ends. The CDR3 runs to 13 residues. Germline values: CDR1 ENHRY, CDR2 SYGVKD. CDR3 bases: TGTGCCATCGCGACAGCAAGCACAGATACGCAGTATTTT. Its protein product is CAIATASTDTQYF.

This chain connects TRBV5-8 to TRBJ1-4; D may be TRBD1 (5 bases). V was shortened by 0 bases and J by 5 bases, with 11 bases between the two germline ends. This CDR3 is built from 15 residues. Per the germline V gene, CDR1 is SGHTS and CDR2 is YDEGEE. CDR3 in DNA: TGTGCCAGCAGCTTGGGGCAGGGTTCGAATGAAAAACTGTTTTTT. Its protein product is CASSLGQGSNEKLFF.